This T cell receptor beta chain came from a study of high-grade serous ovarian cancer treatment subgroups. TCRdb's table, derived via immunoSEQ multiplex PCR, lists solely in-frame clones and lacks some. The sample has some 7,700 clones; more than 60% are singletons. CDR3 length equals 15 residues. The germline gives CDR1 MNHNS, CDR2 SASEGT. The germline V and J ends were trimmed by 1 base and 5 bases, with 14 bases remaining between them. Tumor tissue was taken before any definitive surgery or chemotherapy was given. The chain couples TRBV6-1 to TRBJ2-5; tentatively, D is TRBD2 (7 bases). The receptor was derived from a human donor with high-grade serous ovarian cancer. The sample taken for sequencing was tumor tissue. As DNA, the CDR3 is TGTGCCAGCAGTGAAGTTGGCGGGGGCTGGGAGACCCAGTACTTC. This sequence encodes CASSEVGGGWETQYF.